The 29 T cell receptor beta chains below come from one sample, sequenced in a study of blood T cell repertoires in COVID-19 (dated by TCRdb to 2020 to 2021). The library was made by the immunoSEQ multiplex PCR assay. TCRdb limited this immuneACCESS table to in-frame rearrangements with V and J called. A share of clones is missing; checked studies link under half to unresolved V genes, and the rest is unexplained. Across this sample there are 60,000 to 70,000 clones, with 88% seen only once. The top ten constitute 43% of the sample. Sequencing was done on a sample of peripheral blood. These receptors all come from a woman in her sixties or seventies with COVID-19, enrolled during active disease.

This clone has only a few counts. The chain links TRBV19 to TRBJ1-1; D is unresolved. Between the trimmed V and J ends, which lost 7 bases and 0 bases, there was a span of 21 bases. Germline-derived CDR1 and CDR2 are LNHDA and SQIVND (reference sequence). The CDR3 extends over 17 amino acids. The CDR3 loop is CASTPLIGLIMNTEAFF. The CDR3 bases are TGTGCCAGTACCCCCCTCATCGGACTGATCATGAACACTGAAGCTTTCTTT.

The chain is built from TRBV6-5 and TRBJ1-5, with 8 bases lining up with TRBD1. Germline CDR1 reads MNHEY; CDR2 reads SVGAGI. The CDR3 runs to 15 residues. The trim removed 7 bases at V and 6 bases at J, leaving 11 bases unmatched. In DNA, the CDR3 is TGTGCCAGCACCCCAGAGCAGGGGGCGTTTCAGCCCCAGCATTTT. This codes for CASTPEQGAFQPQHF.

The chain links TRBV5-1 to TRBJ1-2; D unclear. The V end lost 2 bases, the J end lost 2 bases, and 7 bases lay between the germline ends. The CDR3 consists of 13 residues. Germline assignment: CDR1 SGHRS and CDR2 YFSETQ. The CDR3 reads CASSLGGNYGYTF. The CDR3 DNA reads as TGCGCCAGCAGCTTAGGAGGGAACTATGGCTACACCTTC.

This chain links TRBV3-1 (or the pseudogene TRBV3-2) with TRBJ2-5, with TRBD2 matching over 11 bases. Germline V lookup: CDR1 LGHDT, CDR2 YNNKEL (reference sequence). The CDR3 is 15 amino acids. The ends lost 5 bases at V and 5 bases at J; junction bases unmatched: 7. CDR3 DNA: TGTGCCAGCAGCACCCTAGCGGGGGGCCCCGAGACCCAGTACTTC. Translating gives CASSTLAGGPETQYF.

J is TRBJ2-1 and V is TRBV2; 16 nucleotides align to TRBD2. Unmatched junction bases numbered 11, after V lost 6 bases and J lost 9 bases. Germline CDR1 is SNHLY and CDR2 is FYNNEI. This CDR3 contains 17 residues. The CDR3 DNA sequence: TGTGCCAGCAGGGGACTAGCGGGGGGGCCTAGCCAAGGTGAGCAGTTCTTC. It encodes CASRGLAGGPSQGEQFF.

The chain links TRBV20-1 to TRBJ1-4; 7 bases match TRBD1. CDR1 and CDR2 from the germline V gene are DFQATT and SNEGSKA (reference sequence). The CDR3 is made up of 14 amino acids. V was pared by 6 bases and J by 3 bases, with 7 bases of the junction left unmatched. CDR3 loop: CSASDRAANEKLFF. The CDR3 nucleotides read TGCAGTGCAAGTGACAGGGCAGCTAATGAAAAACTGTTTTTT.

This chain joins TRBV6-6 and TRBJ1-4; D gene uncertain. Trimming left V 5 bases short and J 7 bases short, with 11 bases between. The germline CDR1 and CDR2 sequences are MNHNY and SVGAGI (reference sequence). This CDR3 region has 13 residues. The CDR3, as DNA: TGTGCCAGCAGTCCCCGGAGTCTTGAAAAACTGTTTTTT. It yields the protein CASSPRSLEKLFF.

This clone was detected only a few times. The chain links TRBV4-2 to TRBJ2-7; TRBD2 agrees at 7 bases. The CDR3 spans 17 residues. V was pared by 2 bases and J by 6 bases, with 16 bases of the junction left unmatched. Germline V gene data show CDR1 as LGHNA and CDR2 as YNFKEQ. The CDR3 loop reads CASSQPAAGLEMAEQYF. In DNA form, the CDR3 reads TGTGCCAGCAGCCAACCCGCTGCAGGACTAGAAATGGCCGAGCAGTACTTC.

The chain employs TRBV4-3 and TRBJ2-1; perhaps TRBD1 as D (5 bases). Between the trimmed V and J ends, which lost 0 bases and 10 bases, there was a span of 10 bases. Germline-derived CDR1 and CDR2 are LGHNA and YSLEER. CDR3 size: 13 residues. The CDR3 coding sequence is TGCGCCAGCAGCCAAGACAGGGTGAGCGAGCAGTTCTTC. It yields the protein CASSQDRVSEQFF.

The J gene is TRBJ1-2, the V gene TRBV30; D gene uncertain. The CDR3 is 12 residues long. Germline lookup yields CDR1 GTSNPN and CDR2 SVGIG (reference sequence). Trimming took 0 bases from V and 4 from J, leaving 6 bases between them. The CDR3 DNA follows: TGTGCCTGGAGTGTACTACCCTATGGCTACACCTTC. Translating it yields CAWSVLPYGYTF.

The gene calls are TRBV1 and TRBJ1-5; TRBD1 is the table's D call, not checked against the DNA. TRBV1 is termed a pseudogene. The CDR3 consists of 18 residues. This CDR3 is CTSSSRDSRYYSNQPQHF. The DNA of the CDR3 is TGCACCAGCAGCTCCCGGGACAGTCGTTATTATAGCAATCAGCCCCAGCATTTT.

V is TRBV19 and J is TRBJ1-5; 7 nucleotides line up with TRBD1. This CDR3 is built from 16 residues. Per the germline V gene, CDR1 is LNHDA and CDR2 is SQIVND (reference sequence). Unmatched junction bases numbered 10, after V lost 8 bases and J lost 0 bases. The DNA for the CDR3 is TGTGCCAGTCGCGACAGGGCCCCTTATAGCAATCAGCCCCAGCATTTT. Its translation is CASRDRAPYSNQPQHF.

The chain carries TRBV30 and TRBJ1-1, with a tentative D call TRBD1 (5 bases). The V end lost 5 bases, the J end lost 3 bases, and 13 bases lay between the germline ends. This CDR3 spans 13 amino acids. Germline lookup yields CDR1 GTSNPN and CDR2 SVGIG (reference sequence). The CDR3 sequence: CAWGSGWDTEAFF. In nucleotides, the CDR3 is TGTGCCTGGGGATCAGGGTGGGACACTGAAGCTTTCTTT.

The rearrangement joins TRBV5-1 to TRBJ2-1; D might be TRBD2 (6 bases). The V end lost 4 bases, the J end lost 10 bases, and 15 bases lay between the germline ends. The CDR3 loop spans 13 amino acids. Germline V gene data show CDR1 as SGHRS and CDR2 as YFSETQ. Here the CDR3 DNA reads TGCGCCAGCAGCCCGGGCCCCGGGGGAGAGCAGTTCTTC. Encoded protein: CASSPGPGGEQFF.

The chain uses TRBV4-3 and TRBJ2-2; 8 bases line up with TRBD2. The germline V gene encodes CDR1 LGHNA and CDR2 YSLEER. Trimming cost V 3 bases and J 4 bases; bases outside gene matches: 4. The CDR3 has 15 amino acids. CDR3 nucleotides: TGCGCCAGCAGCCAGGGACTAGTCGGCACCGGGGAGCTGTTTTTT. It encodes CASSQGLVGTGELFF.

Only a few counts were recorded for this clone. The DNA for the CDR3 is TGTGCCAGCTCACCGGGACAGGGTCTCAGAGGGGTATACAATGAGCAGTTCTTC. As protein: CASSPGQGLRGVYNEQFF. The gene calls are TRBV18 and TRBJ2-1; 9 bases align to TRBD1. After removal of 3 bases from V and 4 bases from J, the junction contained 13 bases not matched to a gene. This CDR3 is 18 amino acids long. Looked up from germline, CDR1 is KGHSH and CDR2 is LQKENI.

V gene TRBV5-1 combines with J gene TRBJ1-1; the D gene is possibly TRBD1 (6 bases). This CDR3 has 16 residues. Trimming took off 0 bases at V and 1 base at J, with 13 bases between the two ends. Germline values: CDR1 SGHRS, CDR2 YFSETQ. This CDR3 reads CASSLAPLDRNTEAFF. The DNA for the CDR3 is TGCGCCAGCAGCTTGGCCCCCTTGGACAGGAACACTGAAGCTTTCTTT.

This CDR3 reads CASSRPTGAKDEAFF. The CDR3 region has the DNA TGTGCCAGCAGCCGACCGACAGGGGCCAAGGATGAAGCTTTCTTT. This chain links TRBV14 with TRBJ1-1, with 8 bases aligning to TRBD1. Germline V gives CDR1 SGHDN, CDR2 FVKESK. V was pared by 4 bases and J by 7 bases, with 11 bases of the junction left unmatched. This CDR3 has 15 amino acids.

The J gene is TRBJ2-4, the V gene TRBV11-2; tentative D call: TRBD2 (6 bases). CDR3 size: 14 residues. Per germline, CDR1 SGHAT and CDR2 FQNNGV. V was cut by 7 bases and J by 13 bases, with 23 bases left in between. CDR3 coding DNA: TGTGCCAGCACCCCGGCGGGGTCAGGGAGTAGACAGTACTTC. It specifies CASTPAGSGSRQYF.

The gene calls are TRBV4-3 and TRBJ2-1; D perhaps matches TRBD2 (7 bases). Germline V gene sequence: CDR1 LGHNA, CDR2 YSLEER. Trimming cost V 3 bases and J 7 bases, with 16 bases left between them. The CDR3 totals 15 residues. In nucleotides, the CDR3 is TGCGCCAGCAGCCAGGCGTGGGGGGGCTATAATGAGCAGTTCTTC. This gives the protein CASSQAWGGYNEQFF.

This sequence joins TRBV10-3 and TRBJ2-2, with 7 bases lining up with TRBD1. This CDR3 is built from 14 residues. CDR1 is ENHRY, CDR2 SYGVKD, per germline. J was trimmed by 4 bases and V by 6 bases; bases with no gene match: 5. The CDR3 DNA reads as TGTGCCATCAGACTTACAGGGGCCACCGGGGAGCTGTTTTTT. Protein product: CAIRLTGATGELFF.

This clone was seen only a few times. The genes are TRBV6-6 and TRBJ1-5; TRBD1 matches at 10 bases. Looked up from germline, CDR1 is MNHNY and CDR2 is SVGAGI (reference sequence). Trimming removed 5 bases from V and 1 base from J; junction bases left unmatched: 5. The length of the CDR3 is 16 residues. The CDR3 DNA reads as TGTGCCAGCAGTAAAAGACAGGGGGCGAGCAATCAGCCCCAGCATTTT. Its translation: CASSKRQGASNQPQHF.

Comment on this clone: This is likely a read error, given that the CDR3 carries no conserved phenylalanine or tryptophan at its end. It is unclear where the CDR3 begins or ends on the DNA, so no DNA is shown, and the CDR3 is as TCRdb lists it. The rearrangement links TRBV6-5 to TRBJ1-2; TRBD1, the table's D call, lacks a check against the DNA. The germline V gene encodes CDR1 MNHEY and CDR2 SVGAGI. Both ends counted, the CDR3 spans 14 residues. The CDR3 loop is CASSRGQPPLTFRR.

V gene TRBV5-6 combines with J gene TRBJ1-5, with a possible D match to TRBD1 (5 bases). Per germline, CDR1 SGHDT and CDR2 YYEEEE. CDR3 length: 15 amino acids. Trimming stripped 3 bases from V and 0 bases from J, with 10 bases between. The CDR3 bases are TGTGCCAGCAGCTCCCGGGGGTATAGCAATCAGCCCCAGCATTTT. Protein: CASSSRGYSNQPQHF.

This clone was recorded once. The chain is built from TRBV18 and TRBJ2-2, with D hard to call. V was trimmed by 3 bases and J by 2 bases, leaving 10 bases between them. This CDR3 has 15 residues. CDR1 KGHSH and CDR2 LQKENI come from the germline V gene. The CDR3 is CASSPMNTNTGELFF. In DNA form, the CDR3 reads TGTGCCAGCTCACCCATGAACACCAACACCGGGGAGCTGTTTTTT.

The chain uses TRBV28 and TRBJ2-1; TRBD2 matches at 8 bases. J was trimmed by 5 bases and V by 3 bases; bases with no gene match: 6. Germline CDR1 and CDR2: MDHEN and SYDVKM. The CDR3 spans 15 residues. The DNA of the CDR3 is TGTGCCAGCAGTTTCGCGGTAGCGGGAAACAATGAGCAGTTCTTC. It translates to CASSFAVAGNNEQFF.

The chain carries TRBV5-5 and TRBJ2-7; tentatively, D is TRBD1 (6 bases). Germline values: CDR1 SGHKS, CDR2 YYEKEE (reference sequence). V was clipped by 4 bases and J by 6 bases, with 14 bases between them. The CDR3 contains 13 residues. The DNA of the CDR3 is TGTGCCAGCAGCCCGAACAGGGTCGGCGAGCAGTACTTC. This encodes CASSPNRVGEQYF.

In its sample, this clone was seen once. The chain is built from TRBV11-3 and TRBJ1-6, with D perhaps matching TRBD1 (5 bases). The germline gives CDR1 SGHNT, CDR2 YENEEA. The V and J ends lost 2 bases and 7 bases respectively, with 9 bases between them. This CDR3 comprises 14 residues. The CDR3 DNA reads as TGTGCCAGCAGCTTAAATCAGGGAAATTCACCCCTCCACTTT. As protein: CASSLNQGNSPLHF.

This clone was seen more than once but under ten times. V usage is TRBV10-3 and J usage is TRBJ2-7; 9 bases match TRBD1. This CDR3 contains 14 residues. J lost 7 bases, V lost 3 bases, and 7 bases had no gene match. Looked up from germline, CDR1 is ENHRY and CDR2 is SYGVKD. Here the CDR3 reads CAISDEDRGLEQYF. The DNA for the CDR3 is TGTGCCATCAGTGATGAGGACAGGGGATTAGAGCAGTACTTC.